In this sample, the clone carrying this T cell receptor (delta chain) turned up many times. The antigen remains unidentified. The identical CDR3 is also encoded by other nucleotide sequences in the sample. This specimen comes from a study of γδ T cells in repeated Plasmodium falciparum infection. The wider study: Four controlled malaria infections with P. falciparum NF54 spanned about 640 days. Timepoints: baseline, immediately before selected infections, and 21 days after every infection. Notes on the study in general: Compared with Australian children, Malian Vdelta2-negative repertoires seemed more clonal, less diverse, less shared.

The V end was cut by 2 bases, the J end by 2 bases, with 36 bases between. CDR1 and CDR2 from the germline V gene are TSWWSYY and QGS. The CDR3 has 23 residues. TCRdb reanalysed the multiplex PCR reads with CATT. The data hold roughly 90,000 delta-chain clones, with 1.4% observed a single time. Gammadelta T cells were flow-sorted from PBMC into Vgamma9/Vdelta2+ and Vdelta2-negative populations for bulk analysis. This receptor was obtained from a pool of human donors (malaria-infected and uninfected, not separated). The specimen sequenced was gamma-delta T cells from blood. The chain links TRDV1 to TRDJ1; D is perhaps TRDD2 (9 bases). CDR3 nucleotide sequence: TGTGCTCTTGGGGAAGGGTCCTTCCTACCCGTACTGGGGATACCCCCGGAAACCGATAAACTCATCTTT. Amino acids: CALGEGSFLPVLGIPPETDKLIF.